The 22 T cell receptor beta chains listed next were all sequenced from one sample in a study of persistence of HIV-infected CD4 T cells. No antigen has been identified for these receptors. Sequencing used immunoSEQ version 4 in survey mode. Data came from immunoSEQ multiplex PCR; TCRdb stores just in-frame clones and leaves some out. Here the sample spans 40,000 to 55,000 clones, about 87% being singletons. Cells were stimulated nonspecifically with anti-CD3/anti-CD28 magnetic beads. Sorting of responding CD4+ T cells relied on upregulated CD40 ligand together with CD69. This specimen consisted of CD4+ T cells sorted from PBMCs after roughly 17-hour stimulation, obtained from a patient who received antiretroviral therapy. These receptors came from an adult woman with HIV who was CMV-seropositive.

The chain employs TRBV18 and TRBJ1-4; a possible D gene is TRBD1 (6 bases). V lost 6 bases, J lost 7 bases, and 12 bases lay in between. Germline CDR1 and CDR2: KGHSH and LQKENI. The CDR3 length is 13 residues. The CDR3 sequence: CASSRGAGEKLFF. The CDR3, as DNA: TGTGCCAGCTCGCGGGGGGCAGGTGAAAAACTGTTTTTT.

This rearrangement joins TRBV11-3 to TRBJ1-5; no clear D gene. Trimming took off 2 bases at V and 4 bases at J, with 6 bases between the two ends. The CDR3 contains 13 residues. Germline CDR1 is SGHNT and CDR2 is YENEEA. The CDR3 spells CASSLRGNQPQHF. The DNA of the CDR3 is TGTGCCAGCAGCTTACGGGGTAATCAGCCCCAGCATTTT.

The rearrangement links TRBV24-1 to TRBJ2-3; no definite D call. Trimming took off 4 bases at V and 0 bases at J, with 10 bases between the two ends. The CDR3 totals 15 residues. Germline CDR1 reads KGHDR; CDR2 reads SFDVKD. In DNA form, the CDR3 reads TGTGCCACCAGTGAAGCCCTTACTAGCACAGATACGCAGTATTTT. Protein sequence: CATSEALTSTDTQYF.

The rearrangement uses TRBV2 and TRBJ1-4, with D possibly TRBD1 on 6 matching bases. V was pared by 3 bases and J by 3 bases, with 14 bases between. CDR3 length: 16 amino acids. Looked up from germline, CDR1 is SNHLY and CDR2 is FYNNEI. CDR3 residues: CASSDFVGASNEKLFF. In nucleotides, the CDR3 is TGTGCCAGCAGTGATTTTGTGGGGGCCTCTAATGAAAAACTGTTTTTT.

This clone was seen only a few times. The V gene is TRBV2, the J gene TRBJ2-2, with D possibly matching TRBD1 (5 bases). The V and J ends lost 6 bases and 1 base respectively, with 9 bases between them. The CDR3 has 14 amino acids. CDR1 is SNHLY and CDR2 is FYNNEI in the germline V gene. The CDR3 here is CASRQEKNTGELFF. In nucleotides, the CDR3 is TGTGCCAGCAGACAGGAAAAGAACACCGGGGAGCTGTTTTTT.

The rearrangement joins TRBV5-8 to TRBJ2-7, with D perhaps matching TRBD1 (6 bases). Trimming removed 4 bases from V and 3 bases from J, with 14 bases in between. The CDR3 spans 14 residues. Germline values: CDR1 SGHTS, CDR2 YDEGEE. CDR3 residues: CASSTGSGYYEQYF. In DNA, the CDR3 is TGTGCCAGCAGCACAGGGTCGGGGTACTACGAGCAGTACTTC.

The chain is built from TRBV5-1 and TRBJ2-3, with a weak D call TRBD1 (6 bases). The V gene lost 4 bases and the J gene lost 0 bases, with 12 bases spanning the gap. Germline V gives CDR1 SGHRS, CDR2 YFSETQ. The CDR3 length is 15 residues. The CDR3 nucleotides read TGCGCCAGCAGCCCTCCAGGGGACAGCACAGATACGCAGTATTTT. It yields the protein CASSPPGDSTDTQYF.

This CDR3 reads CASSPPENWYQETQYF. DNA of the CDR3: TGTGCCAGCTCACCCCCAGAGAATTGGTACCAAGAGACCCAGTACTTC. The V gene is TRBV18, the J gene TRBJ2-5; D not resolved. Germline CDR1 is KGHSH and CDR2 is LQKENI. The CDR3 is 16 amino acids. V was trimmed by 3 bases and J by 0 bases, leaving 14 bases between them.

The V and J genes are TRBV21-1 and TRBJ2-7; the table gives TRBD1 as D, unverified against the DNA. TRBV21-1 is marked as a pseudogene. This CDR3 is built from 13 residues. The CDR3 DNA sequence: TGTGCCAGCAGCAATCAGGGGAGCTACGAGCAGTACTTC. It is translated as CASSNQGSYEQYF.

This clone was detected a few times. The genes are TRBV29-1 and TRBJ1-1; D unresolved. Trimming took 6 bases from V and 6 from J, leaving 8 bases between them. This CDR3 comprises 10 residues. CDR1 and CDR2 (germline): SQVTM, ANQGSEA. CDR3 residues: CSVLTPEAFF. In DNA form, the CDR3 reads TGCAGCGTGCTGACCCCTGAAGCTTTCTTT.

This clone came up once. As DNA, the CDR3 is TGTGCCAGCAGCCCGATAGGAAATCAGCCCCAGCATTTT. Its translation: CASSPIGNQPQHF. This sequence joins TRBV3-1 (or the pseudogene TRBV3-2) and TRBJ1-5; D ambiguous. V lost 4 bases and J lost 4, with 8 bases in between. The CDR3 is made up of 13 amino acids. Germline CDR1 and CDR2: LGHDT and YNNKEL (reference sequence).

This rearrangement joins TRBV19 to TRBJ2-5; D perhaps matches TRBD1 (5 bases). The CDR3 covers 15 residues. V dropped 1 base and J dropped 1 base, with 10 bases sitting between them. Per the germline V gene, CDR1 is LNHDA and CDR2 is SQIVND (reference sequence). CDR3 DNA: TGTGCCAGTAGTATAGTTGGGGCTCGCCAAGAGACCCAGTACTTC. Translation gives CASSIVGARQETQYF. The variable domain in full, with the rest retrieved from reference TRBV19 and TRBJ2-5, is DGGITQSPKYLFRKEGQNVTLSCEQNLNHDAMYWYRQDPGQGLRLIYYSQIVNDFQKGDIAEGYSVSREKKESFPLTVTSAQKNPTAFYLCASSIVGARQETQYFGPGTRLLVL.

J is TRBJ1-2 and V is TRBV7-2, with 7 positions matching TRBD1. Germline lookup yields CDR1 SGHTA and CDR2 FQGNSA. This CDR3 region has 16 residues. V dropped 5 bases and J dropped 4; count of bases not matched to a gene: 13. CDR3 nucleotides: TGTGCCAGCAGCCCCGCCGGGGGTAGGGGGCTCTATGGCTACACCTTC. It codes for CASSPAGGRGLYGYTF.

This chain connects TRBV24-1 to TRBJ2-3; D remains unclear. Per germline, CDR1 KGHDR and CDR2 SFDVKD. Trimming shortened V by 0 bases and J by 8 bases, and 5 bases separated the two germline ends. This CDR3 is built from 12 residues. In DNA, the CDR3 is TGTGCCACCAGTGATTTGGAGTTTACGCAGTATTTT. This gives the protein CATSDLEFTQYF.

The rearrangement uses TRBV5-1 and TRBJ2-7; TRBD1 agrees at 7 bases. Germline V gives CDR1 SGHRS, CDR2 YFSETQ. The CDR3 has 14 residues. The ends lost 7 bases at V and 1 base at J; junction bases unmatched: 8. CDR3 nucleotide sequence: TGCGCCAGCTCACGACAGGGAAGTTCCTACGAGCAGTACTTC. Amino acids: CASSRQGSSYEQYF.

V and J are TRBV28 and TRBJ1-1, with D perhaps TRBD1 (5 bases). The CDR3 runs 13 residues. CDR1 is MDHEN and CDR2 is SYDVKM in the germline V gene. The V gene lost 8 bases and the J gene lost 6 bases, with 16 bases spanning the gap. The DNA for the CDR3 is TGTGCCAGCGGGGACTTTGAGGTAGCTGAAGCTTTCTTT. Translated: CASGDFEVAEAFF.

This chain joins TRBV7-8 and TRBJ2-1; D possibly corresponds to TRBD1 (8 bases). CDR1 is SGHVS, CDR2 FQNEAQ, per germline. The CDR3 totals 14 residues. V lost 5 bases to trimming and J lost 4 bases, with 12 bases between them. The CDR3 region has the DNA TGTGCCAGCAGCGGACAGGGAGGGTACAATGAGCAGTTCTTC. This gives the protein CASSGQGGYNEQFF.

About this clone: Sequence at one end of the junction differs from germline and may be a read error. Other DNA sequences from this sample encode an identical CDR3 as well. The rearrangement links TRBV18 to TRBJ2-7; tentative D call: TRBD2 (6 bases). CDR1 KGHSH and CDR2 LQKENI come from the germline V gene. CDR3 size: 13 residues. The DNA of the CDR3 is TGCGCCAGCTCACCAGGAGGGCGGTACGAGCAGTACTTC. Protein: CASSPGGRYEQYF.

This chain joins TRBV25-1 and TRBJ2-2; possible D gene TRBD2, 6 bases. The CDR3 length is 13 residues. The germline V gene has CDR1 MGHDK and CDR2 SYGVNS. Trimming removed 11 bases from V and 0 bases from J, with 10 bases in between. The CDR3 coding sequence is TGTGCCGGGAGGCAGACGAACACCGGGGAGCTGTTTTTT. Its protein is CAGRQTNTGELFF.

This chain uses TRBV6-5 with TRBJ2-7; D remains unclear. This CDR3 has 12 amino acids. Germline V gene data show CDR1 as MNHEY and CDR2 as SVGAGI. The V end was cut by 6 bases, the J end by 0 bases, with 6 bases between. CDR3 protein: CASSQSSYEQYF. In nucleotides, the CDR3 is TGTGCCAGCAGCCAGAGCTCCTACGAGCAGTACTTC.

CDR3 region: CASSGTGGDQPQHF. The CDR3 nucleotides are TGCGCCAGCAGTGGGACAGGGGGGGATCAGCCCCAGCATTTT. The chain is built from TRBV10-1 and TRBJ1-5; 10 bases map to TRBD1. The germline V gene has CDR1 WNHNN and CDR2 SYGVQD (reference sequence). V dropped 4 bases and J dropped 5; count of bases not matched to a gene: 2. The CDR3 is made up of 14 amino acids.

V usage is TRBV3-1 (or the pseudogene TRBV3-2) and J usage is TRBJ2-1; the match to TRBD2 covers 8 bases. Germline CDR1 reads LGHDT; CDR2 reads YNNKEL (reference sequence). The CDR3 runs 13 residues. After removal of 4 bases from V and 5 bases from J, the junction contained 1 base not matched to a gene. CDR3 DNA: TGTGCCAGCAGCCTACTAGCGGACAATGAGCAGTTCTTC. This sequence encodes CASSLLADNEQFF.